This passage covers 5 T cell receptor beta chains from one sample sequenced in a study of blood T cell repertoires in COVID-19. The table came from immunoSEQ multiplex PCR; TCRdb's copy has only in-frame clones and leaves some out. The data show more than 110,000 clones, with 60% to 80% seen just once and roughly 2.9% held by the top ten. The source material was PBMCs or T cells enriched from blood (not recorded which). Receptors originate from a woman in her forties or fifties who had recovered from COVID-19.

CDR3 amino acids: CASSLGPTSGGRTGELFF. The CDR3 nucleotides are TGTGCCAGCAGCTTAGGCCCTACTAGCGGGGGGCGGACCGGGGAGCTGTTTTTT. The V call is TRBV7-8, the J call TRBJ2-2; 12 bases align to TRBD2. The V gene end was trimmed by 1 base and the J gene end by 5 bases; junction bases not matched to a gene: 8. Germline values: CDR1 SGHVS, CDR2 FQNEAQ. The CDR3 runs 18 residues.

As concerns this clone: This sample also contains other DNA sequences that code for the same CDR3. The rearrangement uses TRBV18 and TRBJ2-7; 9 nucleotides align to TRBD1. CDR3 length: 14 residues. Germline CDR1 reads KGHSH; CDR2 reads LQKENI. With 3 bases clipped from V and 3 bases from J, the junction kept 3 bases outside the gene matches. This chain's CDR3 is CASSPPGQGYEQYF. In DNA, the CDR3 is TGTGCCAGCTCACCGCCGGGACAGGGCTACGAGCAGTACTTC.

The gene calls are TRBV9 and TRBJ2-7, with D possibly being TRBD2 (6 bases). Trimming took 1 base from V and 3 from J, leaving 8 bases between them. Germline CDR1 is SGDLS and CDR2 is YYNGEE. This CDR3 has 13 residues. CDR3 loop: CASSVSGDYEQYF. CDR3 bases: TGTGCCAGCAGCGTATCGGGAGACTACGAGCAGTACTTC.

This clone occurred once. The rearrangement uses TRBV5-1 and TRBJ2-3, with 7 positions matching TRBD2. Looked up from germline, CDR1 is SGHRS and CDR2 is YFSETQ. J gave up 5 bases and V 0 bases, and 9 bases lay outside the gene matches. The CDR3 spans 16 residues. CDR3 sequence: CASSLASSGPKDTQYF. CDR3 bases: TGCGCCAGCAGCTTGGCCTCTAGCGGCCCGAAAGATACGCAGTATTTT. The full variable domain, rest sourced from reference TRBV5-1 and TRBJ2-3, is KAGVTQTPRYLIKTRGQQVTLSCSPISGHRSVSWYQQTPGQGLQFLFEYFSETQRNKGNFPGRFSGRQFSNSRSEMNVSTLELGDSALYLCASSLASSGPKDTQYFGPGTRLTVL.

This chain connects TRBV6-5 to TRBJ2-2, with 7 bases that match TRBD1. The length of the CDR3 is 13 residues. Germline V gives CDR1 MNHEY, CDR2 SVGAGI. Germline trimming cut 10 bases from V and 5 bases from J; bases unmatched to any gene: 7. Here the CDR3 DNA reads TGTGCCAACCGACAGGGATGGACCGGGGAGCTGTTTTTT. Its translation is CANRQGWTGELFF.